A selection of T cell receptor beta chains follows, all from one sample in a study of cytotoxic CD8 clonotypes in ibrutinib-treated CLL. TCRdb keeps only in-frame clones here, not all; method: immunoSEQ multiplex PCR. In the table there are roughly 70,000 clones, around 82% of which are singletons. The starting material was PBMCs, obtained at disease progression, from a patient treated with ibrutinib. The receptors come from a human donor with chronic lymphocytic leukemia. The conserved cysteine and the conserved F or W are not part of the CDR3 here.

v_call | cdr3_aa
TRBV2 | ASKQGLMNTEAF
TRBV6-5 | ASSPGTDNQPQH
TRBV5-1 | ASSPFRGSNTEAF
TRBV4-2 | ASSRETGGSRYEQY
TRBV6-1 | ASSAIPSRSALNTIY
TRBV2 | ASSEVGAGRRGNTIY
TRBV4-1 | ASSQGQGRTYNEQF
TRBV30 | AWSTGERGTEAF
TRBV10-1 | ASSDPGLAYNEQF
TRBV2 | ASRTQGYEQF
TRBV19 | ASSIGGQGRTYEQY
TRBV5-6 | ASSLAAYEQY
TRBV19 | ASSPMSPGSYEQY
TRBV11-1 | ASSPIWGDRTYEQY
TRBV6-1 | ASSEAGYT
TRBV5-4 | ASSLARQRNEQF
TRBV11-2 | ASSSPGTGAYEQY
TRBV9 | ASSLSGLAGPN
TRBV11-2 | ASSLLYEQY
TRBV11-3 | ASSSGLASEQF
TRBV29-1 | SVEETKAF
TRBV9 | ASSVWGTNYNEQF
TRBV15 | ATSRHYGQGNSYEQY
TRBV29-1 | SVEGGRQGHTGELF
TRBV27 | ASSLVGAYNEQF
TRBV4-1 | ASTKGPFYNSPLH
TRBV2 | ASSSLGGNSPLH
TRBV10-3 | AIMWGLNTEAF
TRBV29-1 | SVLRVRDTEAF
TRBV15 | ATSRGGAESYNEQF
TRBV18 | ASSPREETQY
TRBV9 | ASSVPQSAMNTEAF
TRBV12-5 | ASGLESGTAAF
TRBV2 | ASSDRGVNQPQH
TRBV27 | ASRSGTVTYEQY
TRBV5-6 | ASSLVRGGTTQY
TRBV15 | ATSKLAGGTDTQY
TRBV7-2 | ASTPPRGRQPQH
TRBV5-6 | ASSRDSREKLF
TRBV7-9 | ASSFQRGANYEQY
TRBV6-5 | ASIQDRARGYT
TRBV6-5 | ASSPGRNYGYT
TRBV5-4 | ASSLGLKTYEQY
TRBV6-5 | ASSTILDQPQH
TRBV15 | ATSTQGDTEAF
TRBV4-1 | ASSQDPGGPHSSGNTIY
TRBV15 | ATSGWANTEAF
TRBV2 | ASTLDRGQNTIY
TRBV5-1 | ASSLVGIGNTIY
TRBV5-1 | ASRPVGPGGWSYEQY